This is a list of T cell receptor beta chains from one sample in a study of blood T cell repertoires in COVID-19. Generated by immunoSEQ multiplex PCR, the TCRdb table keeps only in-frame clones and is missing some. The sample records 200,000 to 250,000 clones, 85% to 90% being singletons. Sequenced sample: peripheral blood. Receptors originate from a man older than 75 with acute or convalescent COVID-19. Both conserved end residues are part of each CDR3. Fields, in order: CDR3 protein, CDR3 DNA, V gene, J gene, clone size, D gene. A D gene is named only where the DNA matches it firmly. The listing skips clone size in some rows; elsewhere it reads once, few, many or a size class.

CASRRDSRETQYF,TGTGCCAGCAGAAGGGACTCTCGGGAGACCCAGTACTTC,TRBV2,TRBJ2-5,once,NA
CASSFLGGSYEQYF,TGTGCCAGCAGCTTTTTAGGGGGCTCCTACGAGCAGTACTTC,TRBV11-2,TRBJ2-7,NA,NA
CASSQGQGNSPLHF,TGTGCCAGCAGCCAAGGACAGGGGAATTCACCCCTCCACTTT,TRBV7-3,TRBJ1-6,NA,TRBD1
CSASASGRAVLQETQYF,TGCAGTGCTAGTGCGAGCGGGAGGGCCGTCCTCCAGGAGACCCAGTACTTC,TRBV20-1,TRBJ2-5,NA,TRBD2
CASSSGHNSGNTIYF,TGCGCCAGCAGCTCGGGACACAACTCTGGAAACACCATATATTTT,TRBV5-1,TRBJ1-3,NA,NA
CASSRTLAGGLHEQFF,TGTGCCAGCAGCCGTACACTAGCGGGAGGGTTGCATGAGCAGTTCTTC,TRBV3-1/TRBV3-2,TRBJ2-1,NA,TRBD2
CAWSSNSPLHF,TGTGCCTGGAGTAGCAATTCACCCCTCCACTTT,TRBV30,TRBJ1-6,few,NA
CASSIIPGTGYEKLFF,TGTGCCAGTAGCATTATCCCCGGGACAGGATATGAAAAACTGTTTTTT,TRBV19,TRBJ1-4,NA,TRBD1
CASADSAGTEETQYF,TGTGCTAGTGCCGATTCAGCCGGGACAGAAGAGACCCAGTACTTC,TRBV12-5,TRBJ2-5,NA,TRBD1
CASSPPNSRPGLAGESQETQYF,TGTGCCAGCTCACCACCGAACTCCCGACCGGGACTAGCGGGAGAATCACAAGAGACCCAGTACTTC,TRBV18,TRBJ2-5,NA,TRBD2
CASRGTRGQNTEAFF,TGCGCCAGCAGGGGAACCCGGGGACAGAACACTGAAGCTTTCTTT,TRBV10-1,TRBJ1-1,few,NA
CASSQDIRTGNEKLFF,TGTGCCAGCAGCCAAGATATTAGGACAGGGAATGAAAAACTGTTTTTT,TRBV4-2,TRBJ1-4,NA,TRBD1
CASSPRTGTTANYGYTF,TGTGCCAGCAGTCCACGGACAGGGACTACAGCTAACTATGGCTACACCTTC,TRBV27,TRBJ1-2,NA,TRBD1
CSVEFGGGRDIQYF,TGCAGCGTTGAATTTGGGGGGGGACGGGACATTCAGTACTTC,TRBV29-1,TRBJ2-4,NA,TRBD2
CASSLVADPNEKLFF,TGCGCCAGCAGCTTAGTAGCAGATCCTAATGAAAAACTGTTTTTT,TRBV5-1,TRBJ1-4,NA,NA
CASSIGLAGYYNEQFF,TGTGCCAGCAGCATTGGACTAGCGGGGTACTACAATGAGCAGTTCTTC,TRBV11-2,TRBJ2-1,NA,TRBD2
CAISEFGQGTEAFF,TGTGCCATCAGTGAGTTTGGACAGGGGACTGAAGCTTTCTTT,TRBV10-3,TRBJ1-1,NA,TRBD1
CASGLANSGADTEAFF,TGTGCTAGTGGTTTGGCGAATTCAGGTGCAGACACTGAAGCTTTCTTT,TRBV12-5,TRBJ1-1,NA,NA
CAIGELAGAYEQYF,TGTGCCATCGGAGAGCTAGCGGGGGCCTACGAGCAGTACTTC,TRBV10-3,TRBJ2-7,NA,TRBD2
CASSQVGSFGAKNIQYF,TGTGCCAGCAGCCAAGTTGGGTCCTTCGGGGCCAAAAACATTCAGTACTTC,TRBV3-1/TRBV3-2,TRBJ2-4,NA,NA
CASSRVTFSGNTIYF,TGTGCCAGCTCACGAGTGACTTTCTCTGGAAACACCATATATTTT,TRBV18,TRBJ1-3,NA,NA
CASSPFTGNTEAFF,TGTGCCAGCAGTCCTTTCACAGGAAACACTGAAGCTTTCTTT,TRBV27,TRBJ1-1,NA,NA
CASTFWTSGNTGELFF,TGTGCCAGCACCTTCTGGACTAGCGGTAACACCGGGGAGCTGTTTTTT,TRBV27,TRBJ2-2,NA,TRBD2